This passage covers 30 T cell receptor beta chains from one sample sequenced in a study of blood T cell repertoires in COVID-19. Sequencing was performed with immunoSEQ multiplex PCR; in TCRdb, only in-frame clones are kept and a portion is missing. This table has fewer than 250,000 clones, 83% appearing once. Sequencing used PBMCs or T cells enriched from blood (not recorded which). The receptor source for this set is a woman in her forties or fifties who had been exposed to COVID-19.

CDR3 nucleotides: TGTGCCAGCAGCCACACCCAGGGAGGGAGCACAGATACGCAGTATTTT. Protein product: CASSHTQGGSTDTQYF. The rearrangement links TRBV7-9 to TRBJ2-3, with TRBD2 matching over 7 bases. Germline V CDR1 and CDR2: SEHNR, FQNEAQ (reference sequence). The CDR3 sequence is 16 residues long. V lost 5 bases to trimming and J lost 0 bases; unmatched junction nucleotides: 8. The entire variable domain, with the rest obtained from reference TRBV7-9 and TRBJ2-3, is as follows: DTGVSQNPRHKITKRGQNVTFRCDPISEHNRLYWYRQTLGQGPEFLTYFQNEAQLEKSRLLSDRFSAERPKGSFSTLEIQRTEQGDSAMYLCASSHTQGGSTDTQYFGPGTRLTVL.

The gene calls are TRBV18 and TRBJ1-4; D is uncertain. The CDR3 sequence is 14 residues long. Germline assignment: CDR1 KGHSH and CDR2 LQKENI. Trimming shortened V by 2 bases and J by 3 bases, and 7 bases separated the two germline ends. CDR3 sequence reads: CASSPGQPNEKLFF. The CDR3 region has the DNA TGTGCCAGCTCACCAGGGCAGCCTAATGAAAAACTGTTTTTT.

The chain uses TRBV9 and TRBJ2-7, with TRBD1 matching 9 bases. CDR1 and CDR2 from the germline V gene are SGDLS and YYNGEE. J gave up 5 bases and V 4 bases, and 13 bases lay outside the gene matches. This CDR3 has 16 residues. The CDR3 region has the DNA TGTGCCAGCAGCCCGAGGATTGGGACAGGGATCCACGAGCAGTACTTC. This codes for CASSPRIGTGIHEQYF.

This chain joins TRBV4-1 and TRBJ1-6; perhaps TRBD1 as D (6 bases). This CDR3 comprises 18 residues. The V gene's germline CDR1 is MGHRA and CDR2 YSYEKL. Deletions cut 8 bases from V and 8 bases from J, with 28 bases between. The CDR3, as DNA: TGCGCCAGCTCTACCCGAGGGGCAGGGGATATGTTGGATTCACCCCTCCACTTT. Amino acids: CASSTRGAGDMLDSPLHF.

V is TRBV11-2 and J is TRBJ2-3; the match to TRBD2 covers 8 bases. V shed 1 base and J 0 bases; nucleotides not matched to a gene: 12. Germline CDR1 is SGHAT and CDR2 is FQNNGV. CDR3 length: 19 amino acids. The CDR3 nucleotides are TGTGCCAGCAGCTTAGTGGGAGCGGGGGTCTTGTCTAGCACAGATACGCAGTATTTT. Amino acid sequence: CASSLVGAGVLSSTDTQYF.

Details on this clone: One end of the junction is discordant with germline, which a read error may explain. The V call is TRBV5-5, the J call TRBJ2-1, with 12 bases aligning to TRBD2. Germline V gene data show CDR1 as SGHKS and CDR2 as YYEKEE (reference sequence). The CDR3 runs 17 residues. This CDR3 reads CASSVRLAGELYSEQFF. The DNA for the CDR3 is TGTGCCAGCAGCGTCCGACTAGCGGGGGAACTTTACAGTGAGCAGTTCTTC.

The chain is built from TRBV5-1 and TRBJ2-3; TRBD1 is a possible D gene (5 bases). In germline, CDR1 is SGHRS, CDR2 YFSETQ. This CDR3 region has 18 residues. With 3 bases removed from V and 2 bases from J, the gap between germline ends came to 22 bases. CDR3 sequence reads: CASSYYLRAPGYTDTQYF. In DNA, the CDR3 is TGCGCCAGCAGCTACTACCTCCGGGCTCCAGGGTACACAGATACGCAGTATTTT.

This chain links TRBV28 with TRBJ1-5; the D is unclear. Per the germline V gene, CDR1 is MDHEN and CDR2 is SYDVKM. Trimming took off 5 bases at V and 6 bases at J, with 17 bases between the two ends. CDR3 length: 15 amino acids. This chain's CDR3 is CASSPLTDLGQPQHF. The CDR3 nucleotides read TGTGCCAGCAGTCCCCTGACTGATTTAGGTCAGCCCCAGCATTTT.

The chain combines TRBV28 with TRBJ2-2; D is possibly TRBD2 (5 bases). The V gene lost 3 bases and the J gene lost 8 bases, with 13 bases spanning the gap. The CDR3 is 14 residues long. The germline gives CDR1 MDHEN, CDR2 SYDVKM. DNA of the CDR3: TGTGCCAGCAGTTTCCCAGATTCGGGAGGGGAGCTGTTTTTT. It encodes CASSFPDSGGELFF.

J is TRBJ1-2 and V is TRBV10-3, with TRBD1 matching 9 bases. Trimming at V came to 6 bases and at J to 6 bases, leaving 8 bases not matched to a gene. Germline values: CDR1 ENHRY, CDR2 SYGVKD. CDR3 length: 14 amino acids. This CDR3 reads CAIRGDREVDGYTF. DNA of the CDR3: TGTGCCATCAGAGGGGACAGGGAGGTCGATGGCTACACCTTC.

There are a few counts of this clone. This chain connects TRBV28 to TRBJ1-2; tentatively, D is TRBD1 (5 bases). There are 13 residues in the CDR3. V dropped 8 bases and J dropped 0 bases, with 10 bases sitting between them. Germline V gives CDR1 MDHEN, CDR2 SYDVKM. The CDR3 DNA is TGTGCCAGCGTGAAGGGGCCTAACTATGGCTACACCTTC. Translation: CASVKGPNYGYTF.

In DNA form, the CDR3 reads TGTGCCAGCAGCGTAGTCGTGGGGGGAAACAATGAGCAGTTCTTC. Its translation: CASSVVVGGNNEQFF. The rearrangement joins TRBV9 to TRBJ2-1; weak D call: TRBD2 (6 bases). V lost 0 bases and J lost 5, with 12 bases in between. This CDR3 is built from 15 residues. Germline V gives CDR1 SGDLS, CDR2 YYNGEE. The full variable domain, completed using reference TRBV9 and TRBJ2-1, is DSGVTQTPKHLITATGQRVTLRCSPRSGDLSVYWYQQSLDQGLQFLIQYYNGEERAKGNILERFSAQQFPDLHSELNLSSLELGDSALYFCASSVVVGGNNEQFFGPGTRLTVL.

This clone was counted once. V and J are TRBV28 and TRBJ1-5, with a weak D call TRBD1 (6 bases). Germline V gives CDR1 MDHEN, CDR2 SYDVKM. The CDR3 loop spans 16 amino acids. V dropped 5 bases and J dropped 1 base, with 15 bases sitting between them. CDR3 bases: TGTGCCAGCAGTCCCCGGAGGGGGGGGAGCAATCAGCCCCAGCATTTT. Translating gives CASSPRRGGSNQPQHF. Full variable domain (rest looked up from reference TRBV28 and TRBJ1-5): DVKVTQSSRYLVKRTGEKVFLECVQDMDHENMFWYRQDPGLGLRLIYFSYDVKMKEKGDIPEGYSVSREKKERFSLILESASTNQTSMYLCASSPRRGGSNQPQHFGDGTRLSIL.

The rearrangement links TRBV19 to TRBJ1-1, with D perhaps TRBD1 (6 bases). V was cut by 8 bases and J by 3 bases, with 10 bases left in between. CDR3 length: 12 residues. The germline gives CDR1 LNHDA, CDR2 SQIVND (reference sequence). CDR3 nucleotide sequence: TGTGCCAGTCTAAACAGGGACACTGAAGCTTTCTTT. The encoded protein is CASLNRDTEAFF.

The V gene is TRBV30, the J gene TRBJ1-3, with D perhaps TRBD1 (5 bases). From germline, CDR1 is GTSNPN and CDR2 SVGIG (reference sequence). The CDR3 has 13 amino acids. The V and J ends lost 1 base and 5 bases respectively, with 9 bases between them. CDR3 protein: CAWSEGRRNTIYF. The CDR3 DNA follows: TGTGCCTGGAGTGAGGGGCGAAGAAACACCATATATTTT. The variable domain in full, completed from reference TRBV30 and TRBJ1-3, reads SQTIHQWPATLVQPVGSPLSLECTVEGTSNPNLYWYRQAAGRGLQLLFYSVGIGQISSEVPQNLSASRPQDRQFILSSKKLLLSDSGFYLCAWSEGRRNTIYFGEGSWLTVV.

This chain connects TRBV28 to TRBJ1-4; D possibly corresponds to TRBD1 (5 bases). The V gene's germline CDR1 is MDHEN and CDR2 SYDVKM. V lost 8 bases and J lost 8, with 15 bases in between. The CDR3 length is 13 residues. CDR3 nucleotide sequence: TGTGCCAGCCGGCTCCGGGGGGAAGAAAAACTGTTTTTT. Its protein product is CASRLRGEEKLFF.

V usage is TRBV5-4 and J usage is TRBJ1-1, with D maybe TRBD1 (5 bases). Per the germline V gene, CDR1 is SGHNT and CDR2 is YYREEE (reference sequence). CDR3 length equals 14 residues. Trimming cost V 0 bases and J 6 bases, with 12 bases left between them. The CDR3, as DNA: TGTGCCAGCAGCTTGGGGGGCGATAGGGCTGAAGCTTTCTTT. It translates to CASSLGGDRAEAFF.

The V and J genes are TRBV7-2 and TRBJ1-2; 8 nucleotides line up with TRBD1. CDR3 size: 15 residues. The trim removed 6 bases at V and 4 bases at J, leaving 10 bases unmatched. Germline CDR1 reads SGHTA; CDR2 reads FQGNSA. CDR3 residues: CASSTQAGGGYGYTF. Here the CDR3 DNA reads TGTGCCAGCAGTACTCAAGCAGGGGGCGGCTATGGCTACACCTTC.

CDR3 protein: CASRPGGGRLPYGYTF. The CDR3 nucleotides read TGTGCCAGCAGGCCAGGAGGAGGCAGGCTTCCCTATGGCTACACCTTC. This chain uses TRBV28 with TRBJ1-2; D gene ambiguous. The CDR3 totals 16 residues. Germline CDR1 MDHEN, CDR2 SYDVKM. With 6 bases removed from V and 4 bases from J, the gap between germline ends came to 21 bases.

This chain connects TRBV7-8 to TRBJ1-1, with a possible D match to TRBD1 (5 bases). The CDR3 is 15 residues long. Deletions cut 5 bases from V and 2 bases from J, with 15 bases between. CDR1 and CDR2 (germline): SGHVS, FQNEAQ. The CDR3 DNA reads TGTGCCAGCAGCCTACTGGACAACTTCAACACTGAAGCTTTCTTT. Its translation is CASSLLDNFNTEAFF.

The chain carries TRBV10-2 and TRBJ1-1; D not certain. Trimming removed 2 bases at V and 0 bases at J, with 7 bases between. Germline V gene sequence: CDR1 WSHSY, CDR2 SAAADI. The length of the CDR3 is 14 residues. The CDR3 is CASSEADLNTEAFF. The CDR3 DNA reads as TGCGCCAGCAGTGAGGCTGACTTGAACACTGAAGCTTTCTTT.

This clone was found a few times. The chain recombines TRBV28 with TRBJ1-2; possible D gene TRBD1, 6 bases. This CDR3 contains 15 residues. Germline CDR1 is MDHEN and CDR2 is SYDVKM. V lost 7 bases to trimming and J lost 0 bases, with 15 bases between them. CDR3 DNA: TGTGCCAGCACAAATAACAGGGACCCTAACTATGGCTACACCTTC. Translated: CASTNNRDPNYGYTF.

The gene calls are TRBV2 and TRBJ1-1; 9 nucleotides match TRBD1. V gave up 5 bases and J gave up 10 bases; unmatched junction bases: 8. The CDR3 length is 13 residues. The germline CDR1 and CDR2 sequences are SNHLY and FYNNEI. This CDR3 reads CASSPGQGLGAFF. CDR3 DNA: TGTGCCAGCAGTCCGGGACAGGGATTAGGAGCTTTCTTT.

The CDR3 nucleotides are TGTGCCAGCAGCCCCCTCGGAGGGAACACTGAAGCTTTCTTT. Translated: CASSPLGGNTEAFF. The J gene is TRBJ1-1, the V gene TRBV9; D not resolved. The germline V gene encodes CDR1 SGDLS and CDR2 YYNGEE. The length of the CDR3 is 14 residues. V gave up 4 bases and J gave up 1 base, with 11 bases separating them. Looking up the rest from reference TRBV9 and TRBJ1-1 gives the full variable domain: DSGVTQTPKHLITATGQRVTLRCSPRSGDLSVYWYQQSLDQGLQFLIQYYNGEERAKGNILERFSAQQFPDLHSELNLSSLELGDSALYFCASSPLGGNTEAFFGQGTRLTVV.

This CDR3 reads CASSVQGAPYEKLFF. CDR3 sequence (DNA): TGTGCCAGCAGTGTCCAGGGGGCTCCGTATGAAAAACTGTTTTTT. The chain carries TRBV2 and TRBJ1-4; the match to TRBD1 covers 8 bases. V gave up 4 bases and J gave up 6 bases; unmatched junction bases: 7. Per germline, CDR1 SNHLY and CDR2 FYNNEI. This CDR3 spans 15 amino acids.

The rearrangement links TRBV21-1 to TRBJ1-2. TRBV21-1 is deemed a pseudogene. CDR3 length: 19 residues. The DNA for the CDR3 is TGTGCCAGCAGCTCACCAATCTGGCGGGGGAGGGGAGGGATTGGAGGCTACACCTTC. Translated, it gives CASSSPIWRGRGGIGGYTF.

This chain connects TRBV19 to TRBJ1-6; 9 nucleotides agree with TRBD1. CDR3 length: 14 residues. After removal of 7 bases from V and 8 bases from J, the junction contained 6 bases not matched to a gene. Germline assignment: CDR1 LNHDA and CDR2 SQIVND (reference sequence). DNA for the CDR3: TGTGCCAGTACCGTGGGACAGGGCGATTCACCCCTCCACTTT. It specifies CASTVGQGDSPLHF.

The V gene is TRBV11-2, the J gene TRBJ2-1, with TRBD1 as a possible D gene (6 bases). V lost 0 bases, J lost 4 bases, and 7 bases lay in between. CDR3 length: 14 residues. Germline values: CDR1 SGHAT, CDR2 FQNNGV. CDR3 bases: TGTGCCAGCAGCTTAGAGGACAGTTACAATGAGCAGTTCTTC. Translation: CASSLEDSYNEQFF.

V is TRBV7-9 and J is TRBJ1-1, with unresolved D. V lost 5 bases and J lost 0, with 7 bases in between. Looked up from germline, CDR1 is SEHNR and CDR2 is FQNEAQ (reference sequence). There are 13 residues in the CDR3. CDR3 sequence reads: CASSEGVNTEAFF. The CDR3 bases are TGTGCCAGCAGCGAGGGTGTGAACACTGAAGCTTTCTTT. Based on the CDR3 plus reference TRBV7-9 and TRBJ1-1, the full variable domain is DTGVSQNPRHKITKRGQNVTFRCDPISEHNRLYWYRQTLGQGPEFLTYFQNEAQLEKSRLLSDRFSAERPKGSFSTLEIQRTEQGDSAMYLCASSEGVNTEAFFGQGTRLTVV.

J is TRBJ2-1 and V is TRBV2; TRBD1 aligns across 9 bases. The length of the CDR3 is 15 residues. The germline V gene encodes CDR1 SNHLY and CDR2 FYNNEI. With V trimmed by 6 bases and J by 8 bases, 11 bases remained unmatched. The chain's CDR3 is CASRPGRDREDEQFF. The CDR3, as DNA: TGTGCCAGCAGACCAGGTCGGGACAGGGAGGATGAGCAGTTCTTC.